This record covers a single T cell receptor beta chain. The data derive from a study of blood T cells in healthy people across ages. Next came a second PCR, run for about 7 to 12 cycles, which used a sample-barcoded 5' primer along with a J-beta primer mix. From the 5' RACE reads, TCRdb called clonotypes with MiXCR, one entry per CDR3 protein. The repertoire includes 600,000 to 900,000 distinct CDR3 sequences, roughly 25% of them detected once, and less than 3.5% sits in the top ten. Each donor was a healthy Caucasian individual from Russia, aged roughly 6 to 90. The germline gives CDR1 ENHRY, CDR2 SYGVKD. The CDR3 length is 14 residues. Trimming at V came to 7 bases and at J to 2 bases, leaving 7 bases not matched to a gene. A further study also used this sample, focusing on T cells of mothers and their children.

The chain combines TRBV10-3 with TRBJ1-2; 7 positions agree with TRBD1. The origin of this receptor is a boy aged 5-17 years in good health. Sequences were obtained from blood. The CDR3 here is CAITETGLNYGYTF. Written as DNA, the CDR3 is TGTGCCATCACCGAGACAGGGCTCAACTATGGCTACACCTTC.